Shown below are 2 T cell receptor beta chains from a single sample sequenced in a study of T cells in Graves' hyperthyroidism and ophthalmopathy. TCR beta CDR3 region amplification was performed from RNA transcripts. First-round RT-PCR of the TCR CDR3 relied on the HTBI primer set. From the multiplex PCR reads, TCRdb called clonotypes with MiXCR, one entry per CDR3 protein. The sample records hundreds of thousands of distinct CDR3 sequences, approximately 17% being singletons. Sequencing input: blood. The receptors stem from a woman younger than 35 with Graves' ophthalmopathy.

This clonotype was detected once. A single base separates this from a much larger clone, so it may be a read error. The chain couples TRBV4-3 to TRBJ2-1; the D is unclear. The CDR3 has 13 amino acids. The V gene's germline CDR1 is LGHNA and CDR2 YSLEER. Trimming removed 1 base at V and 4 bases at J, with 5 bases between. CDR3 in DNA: TGCGCCAGCAGCCAAGGACTTTACAATGAGCAGTTCTTC. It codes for CASSQGLYNEQFF.

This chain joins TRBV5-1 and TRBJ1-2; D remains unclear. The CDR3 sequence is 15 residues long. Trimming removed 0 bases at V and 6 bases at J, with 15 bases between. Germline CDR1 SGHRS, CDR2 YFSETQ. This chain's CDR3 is CASSLVGSSRNGYTF. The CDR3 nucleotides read TGCGCCAGCAGCTTGGTGGGGTCTTCTAGGAATGGCTACACCTTC. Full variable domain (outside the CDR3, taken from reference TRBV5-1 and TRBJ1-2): KAGVTQTPRYLIKTRGQQVTLSCSPISGHRSVSWYQQTPGQGLQFLFEYFSETQRNKGNFPGRFSGRQFSNSRSEMNVSTLELGDSALYLCASSLVGSSRNGYTFGSGTRLTVV.